A selection of T cell receptor beta chains follows, all from one sample in a study of T cell changes during pregnancy in multiple sclerosis. Clones were sequenced by immunoSEQ multiplex PCR, and TCRdb holds only the in-frame ones, with some missing. The data show approximately 60,000 clones, with roughly 90% seen just once and roughly 2.6% held by the top ten. The sample was peripheral blood, taken in the second trimester of pregnancy. The receptors derive from a female donor in good health, enrolled as a control in a pregnancy study. Each CDR3 is given with its conserved first and last residue. D genes are given only for firm matches. Expanded clones get a size class; other rows say once, few or many, or leave the size out.

V gene: TRBV4-3; J gene: TRBJ1-5; D gene: TRBD1; clone size: medium-sized; CDR3 DNA: TGCGCCAGCAGAGGGGGCTGGAGCAATCAGCCCCAGCATTTT; CDR3 protein: CASRGGWSNQPQHF
V gene: TRBV5-1; J gene: TRBJ2-7; D gene: -; clone size: -; CDR3 DNA: TGCGCCAGCAGCTTGTTGGAGACCTACGAGCAGTACTTC; CDR3 protein: CASSLLETYEQYF
V gene: TRBV7-3; J gene: TRBJ2-2; D gene: -; clone size: once; CDR3 DNA: TGTGCCAGCAGCGCACAAAGAGGGAAGTCGGCAGCGAACACCGGGGAGCTGTTTTTT; CDR3 protein: CASSAQRGKSAANTGELFF
V gene: TRBV7-6; J gene: TRBJ2-1; D gene: -; clone size: -; CDR3 DNA: TGTGCCAGCAGCTTATCCGTCTGGCGGAACTACAATGAGCAGTTCTTC; CDR3 protein: CASSLSVWRNYNEQFF
V gene: TRBV4-3; J gene: TRBJ2-1; D gene: -; clone size: -; CDR3 DNA: TGCGCCAGCAGCCACACTCCGGGCGGGTCTCTGGGCGAGCAGTTCTTC; CDR3 protein: CASSHTPGGSLGEQFF
V gene: TRBV25-1; J gene: TRBJ2-3; D gene: TRBD2; clone size: -; CDR3 DNA: TGTGCCAGCAGTGTAACGAGCGGGGGGGCCAAAGATACGCAGTATTTT; CDR3 protein: CASSVTSGGAKDTQYF
V gene: TRBV27; J gene: TRBJ2-3; D gene: -; clone size: -; CDR3 DNA: TGTGCCAGCAGTGTGGTTCAGGGAGATACGCAGTATTTT; CDR3 protein: CASSVVQGDTQYF
V gene: TRBV2; J gene: TRBJ2-1; D gene: TRBD1; clone size: once; CDR3 DNA: TGTGCCAGCAGTTCCTCCGGGACAGGGGGTTCGGAGCAGTTCTTC; CDR3 protein: CASSSSGTGGSEQFF
V gene: TRBV5-6; J gene: TRBJ2-7; D gene: -; clone size: -; CDR3 DNA: TGTGCCAGCAGCTTGGTCGGGCAGGGAACCTACGAGCAGTACTTC; CDR3 protein: CASSLVGQGTYEQYF
V gene: TRBV7-2; J gene: TRBJ2-1; D gene: -; clone size: -; CDR3 DNA: TGTGCCAGCAGCCTCCCACGGGGGTCTTTCTACAATGAGCAGTTCTTC; CDR3 protein: CASSLPRGSFYNEQFF
V gene: TRBV5-6; J gene: TRBJ2-1; D gene: TRBD2; clone size: -; CDR3 DNA: TGTGCCAGCAGCTTTGAACTAGCGTCGGGCAATGAGCAGTTCTTC; CDR3 protein: CASSFELASGNEQFF
V gene: TRBV29-1; J gene: TRBJ1-3; D gene: -; clone size: -; CDR3 DNA: TGCAGCACACGACATCGTGACACCATATATTTT; CDR3 protein: CSTRHRDTIYF
V gene: TRBV28; J gene: TRBJ2-3; D gene: TRBD1; clone size: -; CDR3 DNA: TGTGCCAGCAGCTCTACAGGGGTCACAGATACGCAGTATTTT; CDR3 protein: CASSSTGVTDTQYF
V gene: TRBV7-2; J gene: TRBJ2-6; D gene: -; clone size: -; CDR3 DNA: TGTGCCAGCAGCTTCGGCTCTGGGGCCAACGTCCTGACTTTC; CDR3 protein: CASSFGSGANVLTF
V gene: TRBV19; J gene: TRBJ1-1; D gene: -; clone size: -; CDR3 DNA: TGTGCCACTGGACAGTCGAACACTGAAGCTTTCTTT; CDR3 protein: CATGQSNTEAFF
V gene: TRBV7-7; J gene: TRBJ2-1; D gene: TRBD2; clone size: -; CDR3 DNA: TGTGCTAGCAGCTTGGAGCGGGGGTACCACAATGAGCAGTTCTTC; CDR3 protein: CASSLERGYHNEQFF
V gene: TRBV9; J gene: TRBJ1-2; D gene: -; clone size: -; CDR3 DNA: TGTGCCAGCAGCGCAAATAACAGGGCCGGGAACTATGGCTACACCTTC; CDR3 protein: CASSANNRAGNYGYTF
V gene: TRBV4-2; J gene: TRBJ2-1; D gene: TRBD2; clone size: -; CDR3 DNA: TGTGCCAGCGGCCCTGCCGGAGGGACTAGGATTGGTGAGCAGTTCTTC; CDR3 protein: CASGPAGGTRIGEQFF
V gene: TRBV9; J gene: TRBJ2-2; D gene: TRBD2; clone size: -; CDR3 DNA: TGTGCCAGCAGCGTCGGGACTAGCGTTTCCGGGGAGCTGTTTTTT; CDR3 protein: CASSVGTSVSGELFF
V gene: TRBV13; J gene: TRBJ2-3; D gene: -; clone size: -; CDR3 DNA: TGTGCCAGCAGCCCCCTCGGGAGTGGGATGACAGATACGCAGTATTTT; CDR3 protein: CASSPLGSGMTDTQYF
V gene: TRBV11-2; J gene: TRBJ1-2; D gene: TRBD1; clone size: -; CDR3 DNA: TGTGCCAGCAGCTTAGGGACAGGGGGCCTCTTTAGCTATGGCTACACCTTC; CDR3 protein: CASSLGTGGLFSYGYTF
V gene: TRBV18; J gene: TRBJ2-7; D gene: TRBD2; clone size: -; CDR3 DNA: TGTGCCAGCTCACCCGGACTAGCGGGAGGGAAATACGAGCAGTACTTC; CDR3 protein: CASSPGLAGGKYEQYF
V gene: TRBV6-5; J gene: TRBJ2-7; D gene: TRBD1; clone size: -; CDR3 DNA: TGTGCCGTCAAGGCAGGGGGCTACGAGCAGTACTTC; CDR3 protein: CAVKAGGYEQYF
V gene: TRBV19; J gene: TRBJ1-5; D gene: -; clone size: -; CDR3 DNA: TGTGCCAGTAGTATAGATCGGACATATAGCAATCAGCCCCAGCATTTT; CDR3 protein: CASSIDRTYSNQPQHF
V gene: TRBV7-8; J gene: TRBJ2-1; D gene: -; clone size: -; CDR3 DNA: TGTGCCAGCAGCTTACCCCCACAGGGGAGGATCAATGAGCAGTTCTTC; CDR3 protein: CASSLPPQGRINEQFF
V gene: TRBV30; J gene: TRBJ2-1; D gene: TRBD2; clone size: once; CDR3 DNA: TGTGCCTGGAACGTGGGACTAGCGGGAGCCAATGAGCAGTTCTTC; CDR3 protein: CAWNVGLAGANEQFF
V gene: TRBV6-5; J gene: TRBJ2-5; D gene: -; clone size: many; CDR3 DNA: TGTGCCAGCAGTTACTCGGGGGGGCAGGGAAAGACCCAGTACTTC; CDR3 protein: CASSYSGGQGKTQYF
V gene: TRBV14; J gene: TRBJ1-4; D gene: TRBD1; clone size: -; CDR3 DNA: TGTGCCAGCAGCCTGATGAGGGGGCCTGAAAAACTGTTTTTT; CDR3 protein: CASSLMRGPEKLFF
V gene: TRBV5-4; J gene: TRBJ1-1; D gene: -; clone size: -; CDR3 DNA: TGTGCCAGCAGCTTCCGCAGGAACACTGAAGCTTTCTTT; CDR3 protein: CASSFRRNTEAFF
V gene: TRBV25-1; J gene: TRBJ2-4; D gene: -; clone size: -; CDR3 DNA: TGTGCCAGCAGTCCCCAGACAGTGGGCATTCAGTACTTC; CDR3 protein: CASSPQTVGIQYF
V gene: TRBV7-6; J gene: TRBJ2-1; D gene: TRBD2; clone size: -; CDR3 DNA: TGTGCCAGCAGCTCGGGACTAGCGGACGCCAATGAGCAGTTCTTC; CDR3 protein: CASSSGLADANEQFF
V gene: TRBV11-3; J gene: TRBJ1-1; D gene: -; clone size: -; CDR3 DNA: TGTGCCAGCAGCTTCAGGGAGAACACTGAAGCTTTCTTT; CDR3 protein: CASSFRENTEAFF
V gene: TRBV5-6; J gene: TRBJ2-4; D gene: TRBD2; clone size: -; CDR3 DNA: TGTGCCAGCAGCCCCACCCTAGCGGGCGCTTGGATTCAGTACTTC; CDR3 protein: CASSPTLAGAWIQYF
V gene: TRBV6-5; J gene: TRBJ2-7; D gene: TRBD2; clone size: -; CDR3 DNA: TGTGCCAGCAGTTACTCTAGCGGGGAAACCTACGAGCAGTACTTC; CDR3 protein: CASSYSSGETYEQYF
V gene: TRBV30; J gene: TRBJ1-2; D gene: -; clone size: -; CDR3 DNA: TGTGCCTGGAGTGGTCCCGGCGGGGGCTACACCTTC; CDR3 protein: CAWSGPGGGYTF
V gene: TRBV7-8; J gene: TRBJ2-5; D gene: -; clone size: -; CDR3 DNA: TGTGCCAGTCGTCTGCTCGGGGCGGGGCAAGAGACCCAGTACTTC; CDR3 protein: CASRLLGAGQETQYF
V gene: TRBV2; J gene: TRBJ1-3; D gene: TRBD1; clone size: once; CDR3 DNA: TGTGCCAGCAGAGGGACAGGGTCTGGAAACACCATATATTTT; CDR3 protein: CASRGTGSGNTIYF
V gene: TRBV28; J gene: TRBJ1-5; D gene: -; clone size: -; CDR3 DNA: TGTGCCAGCAGTCTGATACCGGGAAACAATCAGCCCCAGCATTTT; CDR3 protein: CASSLIPGNNQPQHF
V gene: TRBV19; J gene: TRBJ2-5; D gene: -; clone size: -; CDR3 DNA: TGTGCCAGTAGTATATCTGGTGGCAGGCGACAAGAGACCCAGTACTTC; CDR3 protein: CASSISGGRRQETQYF
V gene: TRBV9; J gene: TRBJ2-1; D gene: -; clone size: -; CDR3 DNA: TGTGCCAGCAGCGCCGCTATGGGAGCCTACAATGAGCAGTTCTTC; CDR3 protein: CASSAAMGAYNEQFF
V gene: TRBV7-3; J gene: TRBJ1-4; D gene: TRBD1; clone size: -; CDR3 DNA: TGTGCCAGCAGCCCAACAGGGGGCGCGACTAATGAAAAACTGTTTTTT; CDR3 protein: CASSPTGGATNEKLFF
V gene: TRBV7-2; J gene: TRBJ2-1; D gene: TRBD2; clone size: once; CDR3 DNA: TGTGCCAGCAGCCGGACTAGCGGGCATTACAATGAGCAGTTCTTC; CDR3 protein: CASSRTSGHYNEQFF
V gene: TRBV19; J gene: TRBJ1-2; D gene: -; clone size: -; CDR3 DNA: TGTGCCTCAAGGGGGGGCCTTTATAACTATGGCTACACCTTC; CDR3 protein: CASRGGLYNYGYTF
V gene: TRBV28; J gene: TRBJ1-1; D gene: -; clone size: -; CDR3 DNA: TGTGCCAGCAAACCGACAGGTTTGAACACTGAAGCTTTCTTT; CDR3 protein: CASKPTGLNTEAFF
V gene: TRBV5-1; J gene: TRBJ1-2; D gene: -; clone size: -; CDR3 DNA: TGCGCCAGCGGCCCTGGTGAGGATAGCTACACCTTC; CDR3 protein: CASGPGEDSYTF
V gene: TRBV19; J gene: TRBJ1-5; D gene: TRBD1; clone size: -; CDR3 DNA: TGTGCCAGTAGTATCCGGGACAGTAATCAGCCCCAGCATTTT; CDR3 protein: CASSIRDSNQPQHF
V gene: TRBV4-2; J gene: TRBJ2-5; D gene: TRBD2; clone size: once; CDR3 DNA: TGTGCCAGCAGCCAAGATCCGGGGACTAGCGCCTTCCAAGAGACCCAGTACTTC; CDR3 protein: CASSQDPGTSAFQETQYF
V gene: TRBV28; J gene: TRBJ2-1; D gene: TRBD2; clone size: once; CDR3 DNA: TGTGCCAGCAGCACGGGGGGCTACAATGAGCAGTTCTTC; CDR3 protein: CASSTGGYNEQFF
V gene: TRBV7-3; J gene: TRBJ2-1; D gene: TRBD2; clone size: -; CDR3 DNA: TGTGCCAGCAGCTTTCAGCGGGGGGGCCTCAATGAGCAGTTCTTC; CDR3 protein: CASSFQRGGLNEQFF
V gene: TRBV6-5; J gene: TRBJ2-2; D gene: -; clone size: -; CDR3 DNA: TGTGCCAGCAACCCCCAGGGGAACACCGGGGAGCTGTTTTTT; CDR3 protein: CASNPQGNTGELFF
V gene: TRBV5-1; J gene: TRBJ2-1; D gene: TRBD2; clone size: -; CDR3 DNA: TGCGCCAGCAGCTTGGGGGCTAGCGGGGGGCTCGGTGAGCAGTTCTTC; CDR3 protein: CASSLGASGGLGEQFF
V gene: TRBV5-1; J gene: TRBJ1-3; D gene: -; clone size: -; CDR3 DNA: TGCGCCAGCAGCCGAAGCCACACAACAGGGCGGCCTGGAAACACCATATATTTT; CDR3 protein: CASSRSHTTGRPGNTIYF
V gene: TRBV27; J gene: TRBJ2-7; D gene: TRBD2; clone size: -; CDR3 DNA: TGTGCCAGCAGTTTCCGCCCGACAACTAGCGACCTCTCCTACGAGCAGTACTTC; CDR3 protein: CASSFRPTTSDLSYEQYF
V gene: TRBV28; J gene: TRBJ2-2; D gene: -; clone size: once; CDR3 DNA: TGTGCCAGCACCCTGGACAGTAGGGCGGCCGGGGAGCTGTTTTTT; CDR3 protein: CASTLDSRAAGELFF
V gene: TRBV29-1; J gene: TRBJ1-1; D gene: TRBD1; clone size: -; CDR3 DNA: TGCAGCGGCGGGACAGCTGTAGGGAACACTGAAGCTTTCTTT; CDR3 protein: CSGGTAVGNTEAFF
V gene: TRBV9; J gene: TRBJ2-1; D gene: -; clone size: -; CDR3 DNA: TGTGCCAGCAGCCCCCCTTGGGACTCGGCCTACAATGAGCAGTTCTTC; CDR3 protein: CASSPPWDSAYNEQFF
V gene: TRBV27; J gene: TRBJ1-5; D gene: -; clone size: -; CDR3 DNA: TGTGCCAGCAGTTCACACCAGGCGGGTCAGCCCCAGCATTTT; CDR3 protein: CASSSHQAGQPQHF
V gene: TRBV10-2; J gene: TRBJ1-3; D gene: TRBD1; clone size: few; CDR3 DNA: TGCGCCAGCAGTGACCCCTGGGACAGCCCAAGCTCTGGAAACACCATATATTTT; CDR3 protein: CASSDPWDSPSSGNTIYF
V gene: TRBV27; J gene: TRBJ2-7; D gene: -; clone size: -; CDR3 DNA: TGTGCCAGCAGTTTGGCTAGCCCCTACGAGCAGTACTTC; CDR3 protein: CASSLASPYEQYF
V gene: TRBV12-5; J gene: TRBJ2-3; D gene: -; clone size: -; CDR3 DNA: TGTGCTAGTGGTTCCGGGACTGCCACAGATACGCAGTATTTT; CDR3 protein: CASGSGTATDTQYF